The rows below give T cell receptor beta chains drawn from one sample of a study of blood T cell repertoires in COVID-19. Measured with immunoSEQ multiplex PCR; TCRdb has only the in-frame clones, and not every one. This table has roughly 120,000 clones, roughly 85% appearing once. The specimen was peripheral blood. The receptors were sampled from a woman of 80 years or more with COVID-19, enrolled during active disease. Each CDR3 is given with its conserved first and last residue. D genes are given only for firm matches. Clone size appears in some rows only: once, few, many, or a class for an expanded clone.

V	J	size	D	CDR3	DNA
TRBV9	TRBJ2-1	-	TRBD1	CASSPRDRGWGNEQFF	TGTGCCAGCAGCCCCCGCGACAGGGGGTGGGGCAATGAGCAGTTCTTC
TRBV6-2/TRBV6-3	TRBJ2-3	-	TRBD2	CASSSGLAGPKLPTDTQYF	TGTGCCAGCAGCTCGGGACTAGCGGGACCAAAGCTCCCCACAGATACGCAGTATTTT
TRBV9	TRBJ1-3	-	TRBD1	CASSQTGTGNTIYF	TGTGCCAGCAGCCAGACAGGGACTGGAAACACCATATATTTT
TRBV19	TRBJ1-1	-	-	CASTPGLAAGNTEAFF	TGTGCCAGTACCCCCGGGCTGGCGGCGGGCAACACTGAAGCTTTCTTT
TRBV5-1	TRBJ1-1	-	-	CASSLDPGGGEAFF	TGCGCCAGCAGCTTGGACCCGGGGGGAGGTGAAGCTTTCTTT
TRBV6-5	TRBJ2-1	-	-	CASSYSTRGKQFF	TGTGCCAGCAGTTACTCGACTCGGGGGAAGCAGTTCTTC
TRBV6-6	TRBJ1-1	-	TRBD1	CASSTPTGKTEAFF	TGTGCCAGCAGTACCCCGACAGGGAAAACTGAAGCTTTCTTT
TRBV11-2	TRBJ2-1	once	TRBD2	CASSLIAGNEQFF	TGTGCCAGCAGCTTAATAGCGGGGAATGAGCAGTTCTTC
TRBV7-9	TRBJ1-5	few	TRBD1	CASSSTDGTGRLEPQHF	TGTGCCAGCAGCTCCACAGACGGGACAGGGCGTTTGGAGCCCCAGCATTTT
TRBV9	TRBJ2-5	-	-	CASSPTLEETQYF	TGTGCCAGCAGCCCCACCCTAGAAGAGACCCAGTACTTC
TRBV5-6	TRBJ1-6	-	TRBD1	CASSPGQGNSPLHF	TGTGCCAGCAGCCCGGGACAGGGCAATTCACCCCTCCACTTT